This note documents a single TCR beta chain sequence. The source of the sample is a study of hypomethylating agent response in myelodysplastic syndrome. About the study: Of the myelodysplastic syndrome patients, 9 were male, 2 female. With a mean age of 72.2 +/- 6.3 years, patients were most commonly cytogenetically diploid.

After removal of 8 bases from V and 9 bases from J, the junction contained 11 bases not matched to a gene. The CDR3 covers 15 residues. Germline loops: CDR1 LNHDA, CDR2 SQIVND (reference sequence). The method was immunoSEQ multiplex PCR; TCRdb's version includes in-frame clones alone and lacks a portion of them. This table has around 4,000 clones, around nine tenths appearing once. The receptor's source is a human donor with myelodysplastic syndrome. Source: bone marrow, taken before or after starting hypomethylating agent treatment for myelodysplastic syndrome (not recorded which). The genes are TRBV19 and TRBJ2-1; TRBD2 matches 12 bases. For the CDR3, the DNA is TGTGCCAGTCGATCCCTTACTAGCGGGAGGCGTGAGCAGTTCTTC. It codes for CASRSLTSGRREQFF.